A single sample is the source of the 16 T cell receptor beta chains below, sequenced in a study of cytomegalovirus exposure and HLA in healthy donors. The PCR made use of 60 Vbeta and 13 Jbeta primers. Method: immunoSEQ multiplex PCR; TCRdb's copy keeps in-frame clones and lacks some. The sample records roughly 43,000 clones, around 77% being singletons. Sequencing was carried out using PBMCs. The receptors were gathered from a young man in good health and CMV-seronegative.

The chain uses TRBV2 and TRBJ2-3, with 10 bases identical to TRBD2. The V segment lost 7 bases and the J segment 7 bases; nucleotides outside the gene matches: 11. Germline CDR1 is SNHLY and CDR2 is FYNNEI. This CDR3 comprises 15 residues. In DNA, the CDR3 is TGTGCCAGCACTGACAGGACTAGCGGCGGTAATACGCAGTATTTT. Protein sequence: CASTDRTSGGNTQYF.

The rearrangement links TRBV18 to TRBJ1-6; TRBD1 aligns across 7 bases. CDR3 length equals 14 residues. Germline values: CDR1 KGHSH, CDR2 LQKENI. V shed 4 bases and J 5 bases; nucleotides not matched to a gene: 2. The CDR3 sequence is CASSQGANNSPLHF. CDR3 DNA sequence: TGTGCCAGCTCACAGGGGGCGAATAATTCACCCCTCCACTTT.

V gene TRBV5-1 combines with J gene TRBJ1-3; TRBD1 matches 8 bases. The J segment lost 6 bases and the V segment lost 4 bases, leaving 6 bases of the junction unmatched. The CDR3 extends over 14 amino acids. Germline values: CDR1 SGHRS, CDR2 YFSETQ. This CDR3 reads CASSPGTGENTIYF. CDR3 in DNA: TGCGCCAGCAGCCCCGGGACAGGAGAAAACACCATATATTTT.

V is TRBV29-1 and J is TRBJ1-2; D is uncertain. Trimming pared 5 bases from V and 6 bases from J, leaving 13 bases between. Per germline, CDR1 SQVTM and CDR2 ANQGSEA. CDR3 length: 12 residues. The CDR3 nucleotides are TGCAGCGTTTCGGAGGGCGCAGATGGCTACACCTTC. This gives the protein CSVSEGADGYTF. The full variable domain, its missing parts supplied by reference TRBV29-1 and TRBJ1-2, is SAVISQKPSRDICQRGTSLTIQCQVDSQVTMMFWYRQQPGQSLTLIATANQGSEATYESGFVIDKFPISRPNLTFSTLTVSNMSPEDSSIYLCSVSEGADGYTFGSGTRLTVV.

This sequence joins TRBV4-2 and TRBJ2-3; 8 bases fit TRBD1. CDR1 is LGHNA and CDR2 is YNFKEQ in the germline V gene. J gave up 0 bases and V 4 bases, and 9 bases lay outside the gene matches. The CDR3 is 17 amino acids. CDR3 nucleotides: TGTGCCAGCAGCCGAGGGACAGGCACTTCTAGCACAGATACGCAGTATTTT. Protein: CASSRGTGTSSTDTQYF.

The chain couples TRBV5-1 to TRBJ2-3; the match to TRBD2 covers 10 bases. V shed 2 bases, J shed 5 bases, and the junction held 11 bases outside the gene matches. Per germline, CDR1 SGHRS and CDR2 YFSETQ. The length of the CDR3 is 17 residues. CDR3 nucleotide sequence: TGCGCCAGCAGCTTCTTCAGCCAGCGGGAGGGAAGAGATACGCAGTATTTT. It yields the protein CASSFFSQREGRDTQYF.

The J gene is TRBJ2-7, the V gene TRBV9, with a possible D match to TRBD2 (5 bases). Germline CDR1 SGDLS, CDR2 YYNGEE. V lost 0 bases and J 3 bases, leaving 13 bases between the germline ends. CDR3 size: 15 residues. CDR3 in DNA: TGTGCCAGCAGCGTAGAGGCTAGCAGAAACTACGAGCAGTACTTC. Amino acids: CASSVEASRNYEQYF. Looking up the rest from reference TRBV9 and TRBJ2-7 gives the full variable domain: DSGVTQTPKHLITATGQRVTLRCSPRSGDLSVYWYQQSLDQGLQFLIQYYNGEERAKGNILERFSAQQFPDLHSELNLSSLELGDSALYFCASSVEASRNYEQYFGPGTRLTVT.

Comment on this clone: Compared with germline, one end of the junction differs, possibly owing to a read error. This sequence joins TRBV7-9 and TRBJ2-3; maybe TRBD2 (6 bases). Germline V gene lookup returns CDR1 SEHNR and CDR2 FQNEAQ (reference sequence). This CDR3 region has 14 residues. In DNA, the CDR3 is TGTTCCAGCAGCTTCTCGGGGGGCACAGATACGCAGTATTTT. Its translation: CSSSFSGGTDTQYF.

This clone appeared a single time. The chain links TRBV27 to TRBJ2-1; 7 nucleotides match TRBD1. V shed 6 bases and J 8 bases; nucleotides not matched to a gene: 13. Looked up from germline, CDR1 is MNHEY and CDR2 is SMNVEV (reference sequence). The CDR3 is 15 amino acids. The CDR3 bases are TGTGCCAGCAGAATAGGGACAGTAATTGATGATGAGCAGTTCTTC. This translates into CASRIGTVIDDEQFF.

This chain links TRBV9 with TRBJ2-5; D is unresolved. The germline V gene has CDR1 SGDLS and CDR2 YYNGEE. The V end lost 1 base, the J end lost 4 bases, and 11 bases lay between the germline ends. There are 14 residues in the CDR3. The DNA of the CDR3 is TGTGCCAGCAGCGTACGGTCGGGTGGAGAGACCCAGTACTTC. Its protein product is CASSVRSGGETQYF.

This clone was found a few times. The chain joins TRBV9 to TRBJ2-3; the match to TRBD2 covers 9 bases. The V gene end was trimmed by 4 bases and the J gene end by 0 bases; junction bases not matched to a gene: 9. The CDR3 has 17 amino acids. Germline-derived CDR1 and CDR2 are SGDLS and YYNGEE. The CDR3 region is CASSHHVTSGSTDTQYF. CDR3 sequence (DNA): TGTGCCAGCAGCCACCATGTGACTAGCGGAAGCACAGATACGCAGTATTTT.

This clone was seen once. The J gene is TRBJ2-1, the V gene TRBV9; possible D gene TRBD2, 6 bases. This CDR3 has 16 residues. The V gene's germline CDR1 is SGDLS and CDR2 YYNGEE. V lost 3 bases to trimming and J lost 0 bases, with 13 bases between them. This CDR3 is CASSGKWGVSYNEQFF. The CDR3 bases are TGTGCCAGCAGCGGGAAATGGGGGGTCTCCTACAATGAGCAGTTCTTC.

CDR3 residues: CASTLGETGFRSGANVLTF. CDR3 in DNA: TGTGCCAGCACTCTGGGGGAAACAGGGTTCCGCTCTGGGGCCAACGTCCTGACTTTC. This chain joins TRBV28 and TRBJ2-6; the D gene is possibly TRBD1 (6 bases). Trimming stripped 7 bases from V and 0 bases from J, with 22 bases between. Germline V gives CDR1 MDHEN, CDR2 SYDVKM. The CDR3 is made up of 19 amino acids.

The genes are TRBV19 and TRBJ1-1; 7 bases are a match to TRBD1. The CDR3 consists of 15 residues. After removal of 0 bases from V and 6 bases from J, the junction contained 7 bases not matched to a gene. In germline, CDR1 is LNHDA, CDR2 SQIVND (reference sequence). The CDR3 reads CASSIDQGVIAEAFF. DNA of the CDR3: TGTGCCAGTAGTATAGACCAGGGGGTTATCGCTGAAGCTTTCTTT. Full variable domain (missing parts from reference TRBV19 and TRBJ1-1): DGGITQSPKYLFRKEGQNVTLSCEQNLNHDAMYWYRQDPGQGLRLIYYSQIVNDFQKGDIAEGYSVSREKKESFPLTVTSAQKNPTAFYLCASSIDQGVIAEAFFGQGTRLTVV.

The chain joins TRBV4-3 to TRBJ1-1; tentatively, D is TRBD1 (6 bases). V lost 7 bases and J 4 bases, leaving 22 bases between the germline ends. The germline CDR1 and CDR2 sequences are LGHNA and YSLEER. The CDR3 has 16 residues. CDR3 sequence: CASTDTLTGLVTEAFF. CDR3 coding DNA: TGCGCCAGCACCGACACCTTAACAGGGCTTGTCACTGAAGCTTTCTTT.

This CDR3 is CASSFTTGELFF. For the CDR3, the DNA is TGTGCCAGCAGCTTTACAACCGGGGAGCTGTTTTTT. The chain recombines TRBV7-2 with TRBJ2-2; unclear D gene. The germline V and J ends were trimmed by 3 bases and 5 bases, with 4 bases remaining between them. The CDR3 is 12 residues long. The germline CDR1 and CDR2 sequences are SGHTA and FQGNSA. Full variable domain (remainder filled in from reference TRBV7-2 and TRBJ2-2): GAGVSQSPSNKVTEKGKDVELRCDPISGHTALYWYRQSLGQGLEFLIYFQGNSAPDKSGLPSDRFSAERTGGSVSTLTIQRTQQEDSAVYLCASSFTTGELFFGEGSRLTVL.